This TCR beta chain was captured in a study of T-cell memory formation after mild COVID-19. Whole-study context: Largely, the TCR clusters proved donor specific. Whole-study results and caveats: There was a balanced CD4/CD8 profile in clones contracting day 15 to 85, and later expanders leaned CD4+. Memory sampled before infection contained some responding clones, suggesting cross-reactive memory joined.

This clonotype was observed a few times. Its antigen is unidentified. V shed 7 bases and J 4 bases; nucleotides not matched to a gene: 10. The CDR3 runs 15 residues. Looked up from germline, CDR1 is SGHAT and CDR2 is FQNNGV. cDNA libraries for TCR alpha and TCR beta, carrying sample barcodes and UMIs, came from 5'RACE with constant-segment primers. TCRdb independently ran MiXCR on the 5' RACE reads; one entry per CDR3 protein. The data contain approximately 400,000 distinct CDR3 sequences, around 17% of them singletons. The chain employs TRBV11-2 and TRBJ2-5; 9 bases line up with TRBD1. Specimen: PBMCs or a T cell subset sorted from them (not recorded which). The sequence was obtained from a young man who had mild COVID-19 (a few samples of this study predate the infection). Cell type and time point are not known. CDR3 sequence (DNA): TGTGCCAGCAAACCGGGACAGGGTGTAGGAGAGACCCAGTACTTC. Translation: CASKPGQGVGETQYF.